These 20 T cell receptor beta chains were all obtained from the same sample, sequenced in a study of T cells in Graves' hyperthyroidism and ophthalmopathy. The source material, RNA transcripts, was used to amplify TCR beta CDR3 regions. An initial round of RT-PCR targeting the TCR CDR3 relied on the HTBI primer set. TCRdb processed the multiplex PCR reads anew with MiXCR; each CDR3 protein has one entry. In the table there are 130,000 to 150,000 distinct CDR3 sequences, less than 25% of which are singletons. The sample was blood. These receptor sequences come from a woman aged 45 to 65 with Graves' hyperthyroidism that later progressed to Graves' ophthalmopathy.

DNA for the CDR3: TGTGCCAGCAGTTACTCGGAGGCTAGCGGGGTTGGTGAGCAGTTCTTC. Its protein product is CASSYSEASGVGEQFF. The J gene is TRBJ2-1, the V gene TRBV6-2 or TRBV6-3; 9 positions match TRBD2. V lost 0 bases and J lost 9; bases outside the gene matches: 9. The CDR3 has 16 amino acids. CDR1 is MNHEY and CDR2 is SVGEGT in the germline V gene.

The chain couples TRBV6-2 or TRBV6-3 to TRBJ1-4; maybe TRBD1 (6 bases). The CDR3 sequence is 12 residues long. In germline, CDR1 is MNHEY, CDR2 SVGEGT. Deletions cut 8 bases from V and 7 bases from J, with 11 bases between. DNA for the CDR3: TGTGCCAGCCTACAGGGACGTGAAAAACTGTTTTTT. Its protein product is CASLQGREKLFF.

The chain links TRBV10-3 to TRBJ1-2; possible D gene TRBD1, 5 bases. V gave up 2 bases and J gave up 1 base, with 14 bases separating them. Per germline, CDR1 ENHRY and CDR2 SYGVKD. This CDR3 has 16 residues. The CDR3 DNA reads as TGTGCCATCAGTGAGACAAGTACAGGAATTAACTATGGCTACACCTTC. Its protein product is CAISETSTGINYGYTF.

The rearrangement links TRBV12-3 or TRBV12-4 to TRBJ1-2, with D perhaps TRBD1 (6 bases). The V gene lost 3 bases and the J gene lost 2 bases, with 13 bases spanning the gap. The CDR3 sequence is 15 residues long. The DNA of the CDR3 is TGTGCCAGCAGTTTGGGGGGGCAGAACAACTATGGCTACACCTTC. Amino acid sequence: CASSLGGQNNYGYTF.

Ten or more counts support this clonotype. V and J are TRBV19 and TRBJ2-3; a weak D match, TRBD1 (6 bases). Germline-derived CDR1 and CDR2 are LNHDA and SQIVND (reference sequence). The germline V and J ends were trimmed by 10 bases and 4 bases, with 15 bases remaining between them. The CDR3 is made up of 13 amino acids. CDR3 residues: CATQGQGPDTQYF. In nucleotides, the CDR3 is TGTGCCACCCAAGGCCAGGGGCCAGATACGCAGTATTTT.

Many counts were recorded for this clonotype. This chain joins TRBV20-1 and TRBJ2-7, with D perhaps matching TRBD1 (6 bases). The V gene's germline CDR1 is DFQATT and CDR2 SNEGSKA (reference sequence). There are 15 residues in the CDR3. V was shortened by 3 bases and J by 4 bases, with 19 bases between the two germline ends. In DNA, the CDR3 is TGCAGTGCTAGCAAGACGCGACAGGTCGTGTACGAGCAGTACTTC. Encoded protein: CSASKTRQVVYEQYF.

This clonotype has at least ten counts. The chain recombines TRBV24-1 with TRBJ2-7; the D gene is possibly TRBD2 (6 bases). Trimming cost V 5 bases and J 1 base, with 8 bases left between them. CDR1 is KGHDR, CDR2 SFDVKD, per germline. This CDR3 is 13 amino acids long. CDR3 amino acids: CATSAGVSYEQYF. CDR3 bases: TGTGCCACCAGTGCGGGGGTATCCTACGAGCAGTACTTC.

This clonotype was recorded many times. The CDR3 nucleotides are TGTGCCAGCTCACAAACTAGCGGGGGATACAATGAGCAGTTCTTC. This sequence encodes CASSQTSGGYNEQFF. V usage is TRBV18 and J usage is TRBJ2-1; 11 nucleotides agree with TRBD2. This CDR3 spans 15 amino acids. Germline assignment: CDR1 KGHSH and CDR2 LQKENI. Germline trimming cut 4 bases from V and 4 bases from J; bases unmatched to any gene: 3.

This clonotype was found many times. DNA for the CDR3: TGTGCCAGCAGCCAGGAGTACCAAGAGACCCAGTACTTC. This gives the protein CASSQEYQETQYF. V and J are TRBV27 and TRBJ2-5, with no clear D. This CDR3 is 13 amino acids long. Germline CDR1 reads MNHEY; CDR2 reads SMNVEV (reference sequence). V was shortened by 6 bases and J by 0 bases, with 8 bases between the two germline ends.

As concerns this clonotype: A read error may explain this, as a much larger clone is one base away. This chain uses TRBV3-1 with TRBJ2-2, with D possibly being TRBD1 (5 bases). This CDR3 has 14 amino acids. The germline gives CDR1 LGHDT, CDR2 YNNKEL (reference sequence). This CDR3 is CTSSPGHATGELFF. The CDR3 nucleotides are TGTACCAGCAGCCCCGGACACGCGACCGGGGAGCTGTTTTTT.

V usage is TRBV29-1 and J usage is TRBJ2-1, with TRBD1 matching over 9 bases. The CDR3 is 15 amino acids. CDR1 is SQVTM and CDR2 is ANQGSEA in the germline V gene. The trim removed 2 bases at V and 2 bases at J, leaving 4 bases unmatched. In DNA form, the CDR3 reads TGCAGCGTTGAACCGGGACAGGGCCCCTACAATGAGCAGTTCTTC. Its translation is CSVEPGQGPYNEQFF.

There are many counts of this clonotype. DNA for the CDR3: TGTGCCAGCAGCCAAGATCCCAATGCTGGGAGCTGGAATGGCTACACCTTC. This codes for CASSQDPNAGSWNGYTF. The V call is TRBV3-1, the J call TRBJ1-2; D remains ambiguous. Germline lookup yields CDR1 LGHDT and CDR2 YNNKEL (reference sequence). The V gene lost 0 bases and the J gene lost 6 bases, with 20 bases spanning the gap. This CDR3 spans 17 amino acids.

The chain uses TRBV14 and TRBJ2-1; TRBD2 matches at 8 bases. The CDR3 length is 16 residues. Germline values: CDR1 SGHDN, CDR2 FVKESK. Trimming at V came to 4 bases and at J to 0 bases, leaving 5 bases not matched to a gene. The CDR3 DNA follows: TGTGCCAGCAGCCCACGAAGCGGGAGCTCCTACAATGAGCAGTTCTTC. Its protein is CASSPRSGSSYNEQFF.

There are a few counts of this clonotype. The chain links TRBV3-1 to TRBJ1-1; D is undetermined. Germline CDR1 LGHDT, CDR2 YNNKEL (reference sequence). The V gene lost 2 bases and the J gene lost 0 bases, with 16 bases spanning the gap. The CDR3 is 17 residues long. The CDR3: CASSQLRASTMNTEAFF. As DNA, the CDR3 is TGTGCCAGCAGCCAACTGAGGGCCTCGACGATGAACACTGAAGCTTTCTTT.

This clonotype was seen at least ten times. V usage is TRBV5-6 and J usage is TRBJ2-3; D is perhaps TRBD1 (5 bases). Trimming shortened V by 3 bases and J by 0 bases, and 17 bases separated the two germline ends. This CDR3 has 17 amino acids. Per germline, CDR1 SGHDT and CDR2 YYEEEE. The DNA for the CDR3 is TGTGCCAGCAGCTACCTATCTAGGGGATCTAGCACAGATACGCAGTATTTT. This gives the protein CASSYLSRGSSTDTQYF.

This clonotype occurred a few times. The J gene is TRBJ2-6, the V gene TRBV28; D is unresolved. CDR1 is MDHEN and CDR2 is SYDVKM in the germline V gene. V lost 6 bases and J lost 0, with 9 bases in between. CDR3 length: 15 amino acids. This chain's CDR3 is CASSRTRSGANVLTF. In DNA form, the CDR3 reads TGTGCCAGCAGCCGCACCCGCTCTGGGGCCAACGTCCTGACTTTC.

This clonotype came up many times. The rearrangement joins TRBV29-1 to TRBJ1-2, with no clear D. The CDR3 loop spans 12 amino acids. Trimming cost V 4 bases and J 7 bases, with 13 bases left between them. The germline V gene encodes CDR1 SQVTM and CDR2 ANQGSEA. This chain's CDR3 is CSVAYGSSGYTF. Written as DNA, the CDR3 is TGCAGCGTTGCGTACGGTTCCAGTGGCTACACCTTC.

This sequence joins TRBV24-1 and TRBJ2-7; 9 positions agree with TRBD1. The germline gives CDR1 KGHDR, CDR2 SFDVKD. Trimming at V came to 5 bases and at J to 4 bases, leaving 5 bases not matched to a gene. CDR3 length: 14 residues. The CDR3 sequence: CATSGGQGTYEQYF. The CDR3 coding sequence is TGTGCCACCAGTGGGGGACAGGGTACGTACGAGCAGTACTTC.

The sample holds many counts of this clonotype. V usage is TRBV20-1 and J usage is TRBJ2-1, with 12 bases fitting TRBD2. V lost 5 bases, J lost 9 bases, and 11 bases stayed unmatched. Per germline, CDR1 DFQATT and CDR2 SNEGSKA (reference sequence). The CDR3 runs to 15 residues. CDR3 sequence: CSAPSGTSGLSEQFF. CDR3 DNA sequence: TGCAGTGCTCCTTCCGGGACTAGCGGGCTCTCTGAGCAGTTCTTC.

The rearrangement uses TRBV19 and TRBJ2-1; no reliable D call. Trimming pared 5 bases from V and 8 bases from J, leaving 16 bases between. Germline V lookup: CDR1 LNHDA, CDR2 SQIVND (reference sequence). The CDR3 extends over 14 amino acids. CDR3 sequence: CASSGRAFSYEQFF. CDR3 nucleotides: TGTGCCAGTAGTGGCCGGGCCTTTTCCTATGAGCAGTTCTTC.